This paragraph reports one TCR beta chain. The table lists this clonotype with many counts. The antigen it recognizes is unknown. No base quality information exists; no much larger clone differs at one position. The library came from 5' RACE. The instrument was a NextSeq 500. The TCR library protocol attached unique molecular identifiers to individual cDNA molecules to correct for sequencing error and PCR bias. Both TCR alpha and beta chains were sequenced, and tight co-correlation was observed between alpha and beta sequence abundances in each sample. The paper's data handling went like this. V gene, J gene and CDR3 annotation of TCR sequences was performed with Decombinator V4. TCRs were defined as expanded if a significant change between any two time points was detected under a Poisson model with p below 0.0001. TCR abundances were normalised to the total number of TCRs sequenced per sample and were expressed as counts per million. TRAV1-2 paired with TRAJ12, TRAJ20 or TRAJ33 defined MAIT TCRs, while TRAV10 paired with TRAJ18 defined iNKT TCRs. VDJdb, accessed 1 November 2021, was searched for CMV, EBV and SARS-CoV-2 annotated TCRs, with TCRs annotated for multiple antigens excluded. TCRdb handled the public reads itself, with Q25 trimming in fastp and clone calling in MiXCR, and kept productive beta chains. Rows matching on CDR3 protein sequence are summarized as one entry with the most common DNA and genes. TCRdb, not the authors, supplied the V and J calls. The sample contains fewer than 50,000 distinct CDR3 sequences, 5.5% to 6.5% of them found a single time. The top ten clones comprise around 12% of the sample.

Set within a cohort of healthcare workers in London, UK, this nested case-control study involved weekly PCR testing of nasopharyngeal swabs along with blood sampling. Healthcare workers were recruited between 23 and 31 March 2020, during the week of the UK lockdown, and were followed weekly for up to roughly 15 weeks. Relative to germline, V is 7 bases shorter and J is 5 bases shorter, with 11 bases between their ends. Spanning cysteine to phenylalanine, the CDR3 consists of 12 amino acids. Just the 36-base CDR3 DNA is kept, in frame starting at base 1. CDR1 and CDR2, per the germline V gene (reference sequence), are MNHNY and SVGAGI. This specimen belongs to a study of early T cells in non-severe SARS-CoV-2 infection (dated by TCRdb to about 2021). At the level of the whole study: Because TCR sequencing relied on bulk RNA taken from unsorted whole blood, pairing of alpha and beta chains was not possible.

What the study reported, not specific to this receptor: Matching against VDJdb was skewed toward anti-spike CD8 responses, likely underestimated virus-specific expansions, and missed private and CD4 specificities.

Sequenced: whole blood. The sequence derives from an adult who was a healthcare worker with PCR-confirmed SARS-CoV-2 infection or an uninfected control (not recorded which). The chain employs TRBV6-6 and TRBJ1-2; D gene: possibly TRBD1, on 5 matching bases. The DNA reads as follows: TGTGCCAGCACCTCCGGGGGGTATGGCTACACCTTC. This sequence encodes CASTSGGYGYTF.